What follows is one TCR beta chain and its context. This clonotype has at least ten counts. Its antigen target is currently unknown. Base-call qualities are not available, and no considerably larger clone is one nucleotide away. There are 17 amino acids in the CDR3, from cysteine to phenylalanine inclusive. CDR3 DNA is the only sequence kept; it has 51 bases, read in frame from the first base. V and J lose 2 bases and 1 base, and a span of 15 bases separates them. The germline V gene yields MNHEY for CDR1 and SVGEGT for CDR2. Libraries were prepared through 5' RACE. TCRdb lists the instrument as NextSeq 500. The TCR library protocol attached a unique molecular identifier to each TCR cDNA molecule to allow correction of PCR and sequencing errors. The original methods were these. Decombinator tools were used for TCR identification, UMI-based error correction and CDR3 extraction. Expanded TCRs were defined as those above a frequency of 2 per 1,000, corresponding to the top 1% of the tumor frequency distribution. Expanded tumor TCRs statistically deemed absent (corrected P<0.05) from at least one tumor region were classed as regional, and all other expanded tumor TCRs were classed as ubiquitous. Each repertoire was subsampled 100 times to 5,000 TCRs, after which Renyi diversity was computed with the R vegan package. CDR3 similarity networks were built from amino acid triplet string-kernel similarity, with CDR3s being connected when pairwise similarity was above 0.82. The raw public data were reprocessed by TCRdb itself: fastp quality trimming at Q25, MiXCR clonotype calling, in-frame beta chains only. Duplicate CDR3 protein sequences are folded into a single record with the most common DNA and genes. TCRdb's processing, not the authors', yielded these V and J calls. This sample holds about 9,100 distinct CDR3 sequences; over 6% were observed only once. About 7.1% of the sample goes to the ten largest clones.

These data belong to a study of spatial heterogeneity in lung cancer (dated by TCRdb to about 2019). Study-wide context: Beta-chain transcripts were consistently detected in greater numbers than alpha-chain transcripts, which likely reflects a higher abundance of beta-chain transcripts. Nonsynonymous mutation counts, determined by whole-exome sequencing of tumor tissue, were related to features of the TCR repertoire. In non-small cell lung cancer, the study made a quantitative comparison of TCR alpha and beta repertoires among multiple tumor regions, matched nontumor lung and blood. TCR transcript counts in tumor regions correlated strongly with a T cell transcriptional module score from matched bulk RNA-seq. In the raw uncorrected reads, each unique combination of TCR and UMI appeared on average more than ten times. Both alpha and beta chains were TCR-sequenced in fewer than 250 tumor regions, approximately 64 matched nontumor lung samples and around 54 PBMC samples obtained at surgery.

Study-wide findings and limitations: Confirming at a functional level the hypothesis that regional TCRs recognize regional mutations was considered to require additional single-cell paired TCR alpha and beta sequencing. TCR-seq coverage of tumor T cells was estimated to be only around 7.3% for alpha chains and more than 11% for beta chains. Counts of ubiquitous and regional expanded TCRs correlated with counts of ubiquitous and regional nonsynonymous mutations, respectively. A correlation was observed between the number of expanded intratumoral alpha and beta TCRs and the tumor nonsynonymous mutation count.

Reading the label with the study, this specimen's time point is: sample taken at primary tumor resection. Donors were 70 or so patients with early-stage, untreated non-small cell lung cancer from the lung TRACERx cohort. For TCR sequencing, whole RNA was extracted from tumor and nontumor lung tissue, or from cryopreserved PBMC samples, and no cell sorting was done. A patient was chosen for TCR sequencing only when enough RNA was available from at least two tumor regions. A lung pathologist reviewed the tumor and adjacent nontumor lung specimens before the specimens were selected. The specimen comprised lung tumor tissue, sampled at surgery. The sequence was obtained from a female donor with early-stage non-small cell lung cancer. The rearrangement joined TRBV6-2 or TRBV6-3 to TRBJ2-1; TRBD2 might be the D gene, on 6 matching bases. Here is the DNA: TGTGCCAGCAGTTACGATCCCGCGGGATTTTCCTACAATGAGCAGTTCTTC. It specifies CASSYDPAGFSYNEQFF.